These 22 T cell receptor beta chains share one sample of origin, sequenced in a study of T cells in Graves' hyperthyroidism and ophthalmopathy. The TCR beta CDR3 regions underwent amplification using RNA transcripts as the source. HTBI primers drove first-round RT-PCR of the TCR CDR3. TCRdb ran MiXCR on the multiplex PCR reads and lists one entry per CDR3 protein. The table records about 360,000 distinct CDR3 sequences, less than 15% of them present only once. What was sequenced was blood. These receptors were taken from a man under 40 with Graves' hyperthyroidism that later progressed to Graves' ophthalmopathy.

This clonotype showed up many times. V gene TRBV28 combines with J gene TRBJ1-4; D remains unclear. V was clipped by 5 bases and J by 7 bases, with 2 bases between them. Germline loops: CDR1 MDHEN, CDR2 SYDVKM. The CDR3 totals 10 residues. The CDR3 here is CASSSEKLFF. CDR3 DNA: TGTGCCAGCAGTAGTGAAAAACTGTTTTTT.

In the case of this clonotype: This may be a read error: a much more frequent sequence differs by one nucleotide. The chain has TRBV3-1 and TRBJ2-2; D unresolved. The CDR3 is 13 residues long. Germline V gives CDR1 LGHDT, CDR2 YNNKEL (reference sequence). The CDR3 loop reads CAGSRYGTGELFF. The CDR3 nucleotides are TGTGCCGGCAGCCGATACGGTACCGGGGAGCTGTTTTTT.

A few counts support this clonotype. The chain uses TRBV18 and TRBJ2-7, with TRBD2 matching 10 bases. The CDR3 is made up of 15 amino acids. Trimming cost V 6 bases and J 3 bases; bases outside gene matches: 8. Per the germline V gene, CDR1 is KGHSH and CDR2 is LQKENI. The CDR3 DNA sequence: TGTGCCAGCTCCCTTAGCGGGGGGCTCTTCTACGAGCAGTACTTC. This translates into CASSLSGGLFYEQYF.

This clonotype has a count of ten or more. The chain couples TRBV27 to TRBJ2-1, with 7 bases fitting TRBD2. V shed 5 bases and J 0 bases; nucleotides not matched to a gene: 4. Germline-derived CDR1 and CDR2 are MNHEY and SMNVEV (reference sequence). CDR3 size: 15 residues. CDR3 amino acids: CASSPLASSYNEQFF. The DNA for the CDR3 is TGTGCCAGCAGTCCACTAGCGAGCTCCTACAATGAGCAGTTCTTC.

CDR3 coding DNA: TGTGCCAGCAGTTTCGGGACAGGGATGGACATTCAGTACTTC. It codes for CASSFGTGMDIQYF. The chain has TRBV27 and TRBJ2-4; 9 positions match TRBD1. With V trimmed by 3 bases and J by 8 bases, 5 bases remained unmatched. Germline CDR1 and CDR2: MNHEY and SMNVEV (reference sequence). This CDR3 contains 14 residues.

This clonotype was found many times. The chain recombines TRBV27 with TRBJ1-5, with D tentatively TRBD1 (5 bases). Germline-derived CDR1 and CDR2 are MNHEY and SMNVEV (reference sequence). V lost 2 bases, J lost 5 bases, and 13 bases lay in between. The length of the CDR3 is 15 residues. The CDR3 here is CASSLTVRGDQPQHF. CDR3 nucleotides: TGTGCCAGCAGTTTAACGGTCCGGGGGGATCAGCCCCAGCATTTT.

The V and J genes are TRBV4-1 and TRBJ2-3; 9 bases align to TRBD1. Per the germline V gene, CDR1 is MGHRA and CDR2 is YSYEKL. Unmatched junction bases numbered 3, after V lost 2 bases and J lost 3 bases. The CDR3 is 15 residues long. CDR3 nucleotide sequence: TGCGCCAGCAGCCAAACGACAGGGGGGACAGATACGCAGTATTTT. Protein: CASSQTTGGTDTQYF.

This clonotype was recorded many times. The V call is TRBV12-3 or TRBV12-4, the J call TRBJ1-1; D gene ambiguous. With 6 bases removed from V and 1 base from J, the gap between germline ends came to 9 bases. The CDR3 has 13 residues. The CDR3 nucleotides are TGTGCCAGCAGCGGAACCGAGAACACTGAAGCTTTCTTT. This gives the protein CASSGTENTEAFF.

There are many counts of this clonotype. The DNA for the CDR3 is TGCAGCGTCCGGACAGGGGCCGCTGAAGCTTTCTTT. This translates into CSVRTGAAEAFF. The chain uses TRBV29-1 and TRBJ1-1, with 9 bases that match TRBD1. Germline V gene lookup returns CDR1 SQVTM and CDR2 ANQGSEA. The V and J ends lost 6 bases and 6 bases, in that order; junction bases with no gene match: 5. The CDR3 length is 12 residues.

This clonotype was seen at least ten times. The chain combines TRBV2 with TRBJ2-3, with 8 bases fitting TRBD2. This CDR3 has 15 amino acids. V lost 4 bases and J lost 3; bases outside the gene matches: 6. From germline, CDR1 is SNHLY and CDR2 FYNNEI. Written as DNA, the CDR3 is TGTGCCAGCAGTGGCCCGGGCGGGGGGACAGATACGCAGTATTTT. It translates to CASSGPGGGTDTQYF.

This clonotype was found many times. As DNA, the CDR3 is TGTGCCAGCAGTGAGGCAGGAGGCGTCTATGGCTACACCTTC. Translated: CASSEAGGVYGYTF. V usage is TRBV6-1 and J usage is TRBJ1-2, with D uncertain. Per the germline V gene, CDR1 is MNHNS and CDR2 is SASEGT. This CDR3 contains 14 residues. Trimming removed 3 bases at V and 4 bases at J, with 12 bases between.

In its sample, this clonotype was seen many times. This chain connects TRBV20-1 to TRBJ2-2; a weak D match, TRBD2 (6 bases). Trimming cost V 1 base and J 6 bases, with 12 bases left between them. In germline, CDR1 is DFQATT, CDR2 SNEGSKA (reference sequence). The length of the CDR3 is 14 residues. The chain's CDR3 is CSARGRGKPGELFF. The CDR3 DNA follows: TGCAGTGCTAGAGGGCGGGGAAAGCCCGGGGAGCTGTTTTTT.

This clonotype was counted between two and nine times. CDR3 DNA sequence: TGTGCCAGCAGCTTAATGGGGACAGGGGTATCCTATAATTCACCCCTCCACTTT. This sequence encodes CASSLMGTGVSYNSPLHF. The chain carries TRBV7-8 and TRBJ1-6; the match to TRBD1 covers 10 bases. The CDR3 extends over 18 amino acids. Germline loops: CDR1 SGHVS, CDR2 FQNEAQ. V shed 2 bases and J 1 base; nucleotides not matched to a gene: 5.

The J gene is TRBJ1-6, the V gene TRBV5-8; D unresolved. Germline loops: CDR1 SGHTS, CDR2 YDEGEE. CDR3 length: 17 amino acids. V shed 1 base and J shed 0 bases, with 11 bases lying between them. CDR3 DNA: TGTGCCAGCAGCTTGTTGTCGTCGAGCTCCTATAATTCACCCCTCCACTTT. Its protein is CASSLLSSSSYNSPLHF.

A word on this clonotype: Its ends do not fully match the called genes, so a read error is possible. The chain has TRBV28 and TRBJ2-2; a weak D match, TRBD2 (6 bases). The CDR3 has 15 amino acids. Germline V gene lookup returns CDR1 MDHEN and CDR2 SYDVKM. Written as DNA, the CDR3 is TGTGCCAGCGGTTTATCGCGGGGTGGGACCGGGGAGCTGTTTTTT. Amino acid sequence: CASGLSRGGTGELFF.

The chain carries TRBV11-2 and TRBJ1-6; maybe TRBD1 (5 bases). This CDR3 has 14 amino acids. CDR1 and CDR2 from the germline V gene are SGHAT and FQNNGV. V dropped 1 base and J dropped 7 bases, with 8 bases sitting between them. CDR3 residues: CASSLAGRNSPLHF. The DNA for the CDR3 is TGTGCCAGCAGCTTAGCGGGGCGAAATTCACCCCTCCACTTT.

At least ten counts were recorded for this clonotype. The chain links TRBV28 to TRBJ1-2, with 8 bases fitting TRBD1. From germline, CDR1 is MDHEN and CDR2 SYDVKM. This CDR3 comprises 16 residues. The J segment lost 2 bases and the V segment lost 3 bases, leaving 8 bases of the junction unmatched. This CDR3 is CASSFLTGELNYGYTF. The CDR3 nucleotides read TGTGCCAGCAGTTTCCTGACAGGGGAACTCAACTATGGCTACACCTTC.

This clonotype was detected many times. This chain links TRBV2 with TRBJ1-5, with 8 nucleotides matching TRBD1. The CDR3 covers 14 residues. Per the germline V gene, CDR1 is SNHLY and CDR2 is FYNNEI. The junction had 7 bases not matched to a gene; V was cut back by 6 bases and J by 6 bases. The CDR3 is CASRRDRGGQPQHF. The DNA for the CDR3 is TGTGCCAGCAGACGTGACAGGGGCGGTCAGCCCCAGCATTTT.

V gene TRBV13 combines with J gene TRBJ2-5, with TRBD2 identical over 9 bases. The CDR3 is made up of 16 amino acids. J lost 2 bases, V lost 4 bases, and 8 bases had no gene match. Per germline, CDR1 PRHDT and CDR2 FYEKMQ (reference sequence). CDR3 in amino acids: CASSSSSGGKQETQYF. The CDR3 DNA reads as TGTGCCAGCAGCTCGTCGAGCGGGGGGAAGCAAGAGACCCAGTACTTC.

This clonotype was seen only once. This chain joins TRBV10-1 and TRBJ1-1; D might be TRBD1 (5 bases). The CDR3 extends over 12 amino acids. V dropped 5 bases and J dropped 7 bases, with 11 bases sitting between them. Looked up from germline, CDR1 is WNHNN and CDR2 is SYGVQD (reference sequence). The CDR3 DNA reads TGCGCCAGCAGTCCGGGACGGAATGAAGCTTTCTTT. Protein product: CASSPGRNEAFF.

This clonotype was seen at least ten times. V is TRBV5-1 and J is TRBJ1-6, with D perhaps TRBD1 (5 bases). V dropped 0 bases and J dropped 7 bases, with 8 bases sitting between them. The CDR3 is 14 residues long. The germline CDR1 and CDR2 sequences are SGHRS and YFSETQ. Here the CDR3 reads CASSLGGVNSPLHF. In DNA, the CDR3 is TGCGCCAGCAGCTTGGGAGGGGTCAATTCACCCCTCCACTTT.

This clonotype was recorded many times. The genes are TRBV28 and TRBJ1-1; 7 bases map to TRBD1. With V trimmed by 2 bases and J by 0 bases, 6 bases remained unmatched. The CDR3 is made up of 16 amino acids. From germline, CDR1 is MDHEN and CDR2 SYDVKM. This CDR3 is CASSLPLGQLNTEAFF. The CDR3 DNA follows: TGTGCCAGCAGTTTACCCTTGGGACAGCTGAACACTGAAGCTTTCTTT.